This T cell receptor beta chain was sequenced in a study of blood T cell repertoires in COVID-19. The method was immunoSEQ multiplex PCR; TCRdb's version includes in-frame clones alone and lacks a portion of them. The table includes about 340,000 clones, 86% detected once. Germline values: CDR1 SGHVS, CDR2 FNYEAQ. V lost 6 bases, J lost 4 bases, and 7 bases stayed unmatched. The CDR3 runs 15 residues. The sample taken for sequencing was peripheral blood. The V and J genes are TRBV7-6 and TRBJ1-4, with 8 positions matching TRBD1. The receptor was isolated from a woman between 55 and 75 years old with COVID-19, enrolled during active disease. The CDR3 DNA sequence: TGTGCCAGCAGTTTATACAGGGGGGATAATGAAAAACTGTTTTTT. Translated, it gives CASSLYRGDNEKLFF.